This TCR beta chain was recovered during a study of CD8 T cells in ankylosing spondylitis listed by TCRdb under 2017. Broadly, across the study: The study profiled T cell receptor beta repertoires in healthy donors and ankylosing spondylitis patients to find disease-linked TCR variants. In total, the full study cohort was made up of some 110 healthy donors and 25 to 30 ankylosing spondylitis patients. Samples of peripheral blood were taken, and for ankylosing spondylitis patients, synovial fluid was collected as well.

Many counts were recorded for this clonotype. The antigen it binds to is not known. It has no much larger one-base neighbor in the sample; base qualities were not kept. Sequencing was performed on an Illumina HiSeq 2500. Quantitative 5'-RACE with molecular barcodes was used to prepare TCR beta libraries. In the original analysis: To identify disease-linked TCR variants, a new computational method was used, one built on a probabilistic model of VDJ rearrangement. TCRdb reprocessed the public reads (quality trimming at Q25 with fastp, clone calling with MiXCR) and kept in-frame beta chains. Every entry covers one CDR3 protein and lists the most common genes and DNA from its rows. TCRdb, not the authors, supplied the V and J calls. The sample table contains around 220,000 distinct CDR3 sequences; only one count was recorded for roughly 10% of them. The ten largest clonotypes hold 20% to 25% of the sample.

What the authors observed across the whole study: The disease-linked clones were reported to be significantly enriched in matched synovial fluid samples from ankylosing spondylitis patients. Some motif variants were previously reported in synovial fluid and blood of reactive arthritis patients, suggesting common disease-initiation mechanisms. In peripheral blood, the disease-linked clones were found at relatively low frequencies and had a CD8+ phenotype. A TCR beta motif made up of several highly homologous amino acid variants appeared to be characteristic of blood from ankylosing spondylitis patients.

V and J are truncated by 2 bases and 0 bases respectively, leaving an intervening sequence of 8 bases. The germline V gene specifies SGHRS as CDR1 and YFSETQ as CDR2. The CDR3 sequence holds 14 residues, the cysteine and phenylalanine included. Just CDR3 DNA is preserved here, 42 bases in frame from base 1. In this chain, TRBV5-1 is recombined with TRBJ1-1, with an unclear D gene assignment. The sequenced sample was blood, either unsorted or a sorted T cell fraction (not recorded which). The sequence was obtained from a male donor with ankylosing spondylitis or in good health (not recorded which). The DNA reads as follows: TGCGCCAGCAGCTTCACGGGATTGAACACTGAAGCTTTCTTT. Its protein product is CASSFTGLNTEAFF.